This TCR beta chain was retrieved from a study of CD4 T cells in relation to SARS-CoV-2 and coronaviruses. A word on this clone: Its specificity is unknown.

This table comes from immunoSEQ multiplex PCR, and its TCRdb copy is limited to in-frame clones, with some not included. The table shows about 29,000 clones, with less than 80% occurring only once. Trimming shortened V by 4 bases and J by 1 base, and 14 bases separated the two germline ends. CDR3 length: 15 residues. Germline CDR1 is SGDLS and CDR2 is YYNGEE. CD4+ T cells from unexposed donors were obtained before the COVID-19 pandemic (2011-2018). CD4+ T cells were isolated from the cells after 10 days of culture. As cell numbers allowed, unexposed-donor CD4+ T cells faced SARS-CoV-2 S/N and four cold-coronavirus spikes.

This rearrangement joins TRBV9 to TRBJ1-1, with TRBD1 as a possible D gene (5 bases). This TCR was sampled from a human donor in good health. The sequencing sample was made of CD4+ T cells from PBMCs, cultured in vitro. CDR3 sequence reads: CASSPTGHTNTEAFF. The CDR3 DNA sequence: TGTGCCAGCAGCCCCACAGGACATACGAACACTGAAGCTTTCTTT.